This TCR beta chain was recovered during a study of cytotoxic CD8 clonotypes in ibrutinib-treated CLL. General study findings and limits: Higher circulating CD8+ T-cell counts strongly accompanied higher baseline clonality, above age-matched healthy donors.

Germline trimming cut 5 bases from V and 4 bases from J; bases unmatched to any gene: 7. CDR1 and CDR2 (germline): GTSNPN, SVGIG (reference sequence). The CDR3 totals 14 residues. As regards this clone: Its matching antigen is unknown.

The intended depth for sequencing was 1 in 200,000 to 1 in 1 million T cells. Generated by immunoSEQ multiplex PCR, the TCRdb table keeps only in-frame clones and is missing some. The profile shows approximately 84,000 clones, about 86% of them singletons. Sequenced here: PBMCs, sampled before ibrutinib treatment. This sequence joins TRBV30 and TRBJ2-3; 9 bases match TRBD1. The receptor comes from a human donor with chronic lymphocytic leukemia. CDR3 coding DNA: TGTGCCTGGGAGGACAGGGGAATCTCAGATACGCAGTATTTT. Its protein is CAWEDRGISDTQYF. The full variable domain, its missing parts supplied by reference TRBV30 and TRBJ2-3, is SQTIHQWPATLVQPVGSPLSLECTVEGTSNPNLYWYRQAAGRGLQLLFYSVGIGQISSEVPQNLSASRPQDRQFILSSKKLLLSDSGFYLCAWEDRGISDTQYFGPGTRLTVL.